This T cell receptor (beta chain) emerged from a study of control samples from healthy donors and cancer patients. A remark on this clone: The sample has other DNA sequences that encode this CDR3 too.

The CDR3 is made up of 13 amino acids. V shed 8 bases and J shed 2 bases, with 12 bases lying between them. The germline V gene has CDR1 SNHLY and CDR2 FYNNEI. The data were produced by immunoSEQ multiplex PCR, yet TCRdb's version contains in-frame clones alone and is incomplete. The table has 100,000 to 150,000 clones, around nine tenths seen once; the top ten hold about 7.6%. The V and J genes are TRBV2 and TRBJ1-1; D not resolved. Sequencing was done on a sample of PBMCs. The sequence derives from a man aged 50 to 60 with head and neck cancer. CDR3: CASQGQPNTEAFF. In DNA form, the CDR3 reads TGTGCCAGCCAAGGTCAGCCAAACACTGAAGCTTTCTTT.